This record covers a single TCR beta chain. V lost 6 bases, J lost 3 bases, and 18 bases lay in between. Germline CDR1 reads MNHNS; CDR2 reads SASEGT. There are 15 residues in the CDR3. Method: immunoSEQ multiplex PCR; TCRdb's copy keeps in-frame clones and lacks some. The repertoire holds roughly 40,000 clones, with 85% to 95% as singletons. The data are from a study of T cell changes during pregnancy in multiple sclerosis. The clonotype originates from a female donor with multiple sclerosis, enrolled in a pregnancy study. J is TRBJ2-7 and V is TRBV6-1; D may be TRBD2 (5 bases). The sample in question was CD4+ T cells from peripheral blood mononuclear cells, obtained before pregnancy. This CDR3 reads CASSVTSGSFYEQYF. Here the CDR3 DNA reads TGTGCCAGCAGCGTTACGAGCGGCAGCTTCTACGAGCAGTACTTC.